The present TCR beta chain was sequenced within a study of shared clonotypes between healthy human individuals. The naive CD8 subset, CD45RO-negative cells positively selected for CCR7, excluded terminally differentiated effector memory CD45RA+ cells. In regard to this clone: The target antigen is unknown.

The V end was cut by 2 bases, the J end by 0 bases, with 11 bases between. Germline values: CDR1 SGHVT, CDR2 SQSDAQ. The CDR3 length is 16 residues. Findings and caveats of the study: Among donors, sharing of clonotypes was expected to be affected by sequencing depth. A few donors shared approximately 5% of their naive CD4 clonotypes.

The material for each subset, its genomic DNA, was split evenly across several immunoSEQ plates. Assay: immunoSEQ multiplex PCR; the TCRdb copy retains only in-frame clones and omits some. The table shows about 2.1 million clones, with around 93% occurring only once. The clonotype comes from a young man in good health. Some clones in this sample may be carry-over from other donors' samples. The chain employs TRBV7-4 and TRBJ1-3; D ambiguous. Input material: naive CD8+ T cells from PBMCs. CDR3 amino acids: CASSLSLIDSGNTIYF. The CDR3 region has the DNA TGTGCCAGCAGCTTATCCCTTATAGACTCTGGAAACACCATATATTTT.